This T cell receptor beta chain was documented in a study of blood T cell repertoires in COVID-19. Whole-study context: Sources were T cells, B-cell-depleted T cells, or PBMCs; the material itself was cDNA or gDNA.

In the source study's methods: Nucleated cell number was recorded as an estimate derived from reference gene primer amplification. The protocol was immunoSEQ multiplex PCR, while the TCRdb copy is restricted to in-frame clones and leaves out a portion. D and trimming come from the DNA, and the V and J calls and clone size come from that table. The sample records under 150,000 clones, almost 85% being singletons. V lost 6 bases and J lost 5, with 2 bases in between. CDR3 length equals 10 residues. Germline assignment: CDR1 MNHEY and CDR2 SVGAGI. The specimen sequenced was peripheral blood. The sequence came from a man aged 55 to 70 with acute or convalescent COVID-19. The chain recombines TRBV6-5 with TRBJ1-5; D is unclear. The CDR3 DNA reads as TGTGCCAGCAGCTATCAGCCCCAGCATTTT. Protein product: CASSYQPQHF.